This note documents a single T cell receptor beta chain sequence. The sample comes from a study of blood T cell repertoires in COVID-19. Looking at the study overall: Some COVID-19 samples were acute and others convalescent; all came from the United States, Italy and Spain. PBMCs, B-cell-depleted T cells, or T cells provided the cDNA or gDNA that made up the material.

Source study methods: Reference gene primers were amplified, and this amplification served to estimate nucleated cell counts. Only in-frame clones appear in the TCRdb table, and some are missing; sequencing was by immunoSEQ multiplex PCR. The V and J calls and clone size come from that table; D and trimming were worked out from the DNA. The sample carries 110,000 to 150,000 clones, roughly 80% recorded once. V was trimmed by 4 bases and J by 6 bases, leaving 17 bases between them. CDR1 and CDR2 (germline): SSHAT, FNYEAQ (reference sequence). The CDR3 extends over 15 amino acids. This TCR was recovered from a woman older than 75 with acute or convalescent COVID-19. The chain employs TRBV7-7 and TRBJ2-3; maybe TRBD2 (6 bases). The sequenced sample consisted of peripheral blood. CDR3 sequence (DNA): TGTGCCAGCAGCTCGGGGCCGGGAGTCAGGGATACGCAGTATTTT. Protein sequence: CASSSGPGVRDTQYF.